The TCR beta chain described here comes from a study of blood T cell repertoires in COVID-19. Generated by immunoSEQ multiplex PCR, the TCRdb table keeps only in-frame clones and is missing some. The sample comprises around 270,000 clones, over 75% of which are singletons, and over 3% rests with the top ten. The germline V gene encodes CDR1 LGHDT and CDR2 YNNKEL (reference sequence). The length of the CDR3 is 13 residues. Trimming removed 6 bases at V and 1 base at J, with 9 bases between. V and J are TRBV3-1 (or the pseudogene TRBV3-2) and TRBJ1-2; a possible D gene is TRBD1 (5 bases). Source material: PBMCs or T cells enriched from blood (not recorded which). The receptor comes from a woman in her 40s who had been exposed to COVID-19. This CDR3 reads CASSYRSNYGYTF. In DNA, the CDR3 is TGTGCCAGCAGTTACAGGAGTAACTATGGCTACACCTTC.